These 30 T cell receptor beta chains were sequenced from one sample in a study of beta chain features in type 1 diabetes. Since all of the isolated RNA was reverse transcribed, expressed TCRB transcripts were what got sequenced. The table came from immunoSEQ multiplex PCR; TCRdb's copy has only in-frame clones and leaves some out. The sample shows 150,000 or so clones, around a tenth of them seen only once. Sequencing input: central memory CD4+ T cells from blood. These receptors came from a woman between 40 and 50 years old in good health.

This clone was found a few times. The V call is TRBV6-1, the J call TRBJ1-5, with D possibly TRBD1 on 6 matching bases. V lost 6 bases to trimming and J lost 5 bases, with 14 bases between them. This CDR3 has 14 amino acids. Germline V gives CDR1 MNHNS, CDR2 SASEGT. The CDR3 here is CASRGWGGYQPQHF. CDR3 nucleotide sequence: TGTGCCAGCAGGGGCTGGGGGGGCTATCAGCCCCAGCATTTT.

V is TRBV6-1 and J is TRBJ1-2, with a weak D call TRBD1 (5 bases). The CDR3 length is 12 residues. Trimming removed 8 bases at V and 6 bases at J, with 13 bases between. CDR1 is MNHNS and CDR2 is SASEGT in the germline V gene. CDR3 sequence reads: CASADSRDGYTF. The CDR3 bases are TGTGCCAGCGCCGACAGTCGGGATGGCTACACCTTC.

The chain employs TRBV6-1 and TRBJ2-1, with 7 positions matching TRBD1. The CDR3 extends over 16 amino acids. Unmatched junction bases numbered 7, after V lost 4 bases and J lost 1 base. Germline CDR1 and CDR2: MNHNS and SASEGT. CDR3 in amino acids: CASSGQDRSSYNEQFF. CDR3 sequence (DNA): TGTGCCAGCAGTGGTCAGGACAGGAGTTCCTACAATGAGCAGTTCTTC.

The chain joins TRBV6-5 to TRBJ2-1; 12 bases are shared with TRBD2. CDR3 length: 15 residues. V lost 2 bases, J lost 8 bases, and 4 bases stayed unmatched. Germline V gene lookup returns CDR1 MNHEY and CDR2 SVGAGI. CDR3 sequence reads: CASSYLAGGFYEQFF. The CDR3 bases are TGTGCCAGCAGTTACCTAGCGGGGGGGTTTTATGAGCAGTTCTTC.

Only a few counts were recorded for this clone. The chain links TRBV4-1 to TRBJ2-3; D is possibly TRBD2 (7 bases). CDR1 and CDR2 (germline): MGHRA, YSYEKL. Trimming cost V 2 bases and J 2 bases, with 17 bases left between them. The CDR3 has 17 residues. The CDR3 DNA reads as TGCGCCAGCAGCCAAAAACCCGGGGGGCAGGCCACAGATACGCAGTATTTT. As protein: CASSQKPGGQATDTQYF.

This clone was counted only a few times. The chain joins TRBV7-2 to TRBJ2-6; D remains unclear. V gave up 1 base and J gave up 0 bases, with 7 bases separating them. Germline V CDR1 and CDR2: SGHTA, FQGNSA. The CDR3 spans 16 residues. CDR3 amino acids: CASSLDSSSGANVLTF. Written as DNA, the CDR3 is TGTGCCAGCAGCTTAGATAGCTCCTCTGGGGCCAACGTCCTGACTTTC.

In this sample, this clone turned up a few times. The chain's CDR3 is CASRIQGENTEAFF. Written as DNA, the CDR3 is TGTGCCAGCAGGATACAGGGAGAGAACACTGAAGCTTTCTTT. The chain couples TRBV25-1 to TRBJ1-1, with D possibly TRBD1 on 6 matching bases. CDR1 is MGHDK and CDR2 is SYGVNS in the germline V gene. The CDR3 totals 14 residues. V lost 6 bases and J 1 base, leaving 12 bases between the germline ends.

This clone turned up a few times. V and J are TRBV6-1 and TRBJ1-5, with 7 bases identical to TRBD1. The CDR3 has 15 amino acids. V trimming: 8 bases; J trimming: 4 bases; junction bases outside the gene matches: 11. Germline CDR1 is MNHNS and CDR2 is SASEGT. The CDR3 is CASLIRQGVNQPQHF. CDR3 DNA sequence: TGTGCCAGCCTAATTCGACAGGGTGTAAATCAGCCCCAGCATTTT.

This clone occurred a few times. This chain joins TRBV5-1 and TRBJ2-5; TRBD2 might be the D (6 bases). This CDR3 is 15 amino acids long. CDR1 is SGHRS and CDR2 is YFSETQ in the germline V gene. The V end was cut by 4 bases, the J end by 4 bases, with 17 bases between. The CDR3 loop is CASSTPPGGLETQYF. The CDR3 DNA reads TGCGCCAGCAGCACCCCCCCCGGGGGATTAGAGACCCAGTACTTC. The complete variable domain, with remaining parts taken from reference TRBV5-1 and TRBJ2-5, reads KAGVTQTPRYLIKTRGQQVTLSCSPISGHRSVSWYQQTPGQGLQFLFEYFSETQRNKGNFPGRFSGRQFSNSRSEMNVSTLELGDSALYLCASSTPPGGLETQYFGPGTRLLVL.

The DNA for the CDR3 is TGCGCCAGCAGCTTGGGGTCAGGTTTAGAGACCCAGTACTTC. Encoded protein: CASSLGSGLETQYF. The V gene is TRBV5-1, the J gene TRBJ2-5, with D hard to call. The CDR3 totals 14 residues. Germline V CDR1 and CDR2: SGHRS, YFSETQ. Trimming took off 0 bases at V and 4 bases at J, with 10 bases between the two ends.

This clone was observed a few times. The chain employs TRBV2 and TRBJ2-7; 7 nucleotides align to TRBD2. The CDR3 is 14 amino acids. CDR1 and CDR2 (germline): SNHLY, FYNNEI. Trimming cost V 7 bases and J 6 bases; bases outside gene matches: 12. DNA for the CDR3: TGTGCCAGCAACTCCGGGAGGTTCGGAGGCGAGCAGTACTTC. As protein: CASNSGRFGGEQYF.

This clone turned up a few times. The CDR3 DNA sequence: TGCGCCAGCAGCTTCGACAGGGTGGGGTACAATGAGCAGTTCTTC. Its protein is CASSFDRVGYNEQFF. This chain uses TRBV5-1 with TRBJ2-1; 7 bases are a match to TRBD1. Trimming cost V 2 bases and J 4 bases; bases outside gene matches: 6. The CDR3 is 15 amino acids. The germline CDR1 and CDR2 sequences are SGHRS and YFSETQ.

The chain combines TRBV11-2 with TRBJ1-1; no firm D call. The CDR3 totals 15 residues. Germline CDR1 and CDR2: SGHAT and FQNNGV. Trimming took off 5 bases at V and 0 bases at J, with 13 bases between the two ends. CDR3 nucleotide sequence: TGTGCCAGCAGCCCGACGCGGGGAGTGAACACTGAAGCTTTCTTT. Translating gives CASSPTRGVNTEAFF.

The sample holds a few counts of this clone. The chain joins TRBV19 to TRBJ1-2; D gene unclear. The V end was cut by 5 bases, the J end by 6 bases, with 25 bases between. This CDR3 is built from 17 residues. Germline values: CDR1 LNHDA, CDR2 SQIVND (reference sequence). For the CDR3, the DNA is TGTGCCAGTAGTTTGACGCCCGACACGGCCTACACCCATGGCTACACCTTC. The encoded protein is CASSLTPDTAYTHGYTF.

This clone was observed many times. Distinct nucleotide sequences in the sample also encode this CDR3. This chain connects TRBV20-1 to TRBJ2-3; D remains ambiguous. The ends were cut back, 5 bases at V and 2 bases at J, with 5 bases in the middle. There are 11 residues in the CDR3. Germline lookup yields CDR1 DFQATT and CDR2 SNEGSKA (reference sequence). CDR3 bases: TGCAGTGCTCTTCTCACAGATACGCAGTATTTT. Amino acid sequence: CSALLTDTQYF.

The chain joins TRBV19 to TRBJ2-7, with TRBD2 matching 9 bases. V lost 5 bases, J lost 4 bases, and 6 bases stayed unmatched. Germline CDR1 is LNHDA and CDR2 is SQIVND (reference sequence). The CDR3 spans 14 residues. The CDR3 bases are TGTGCCAGTAGTCCGGGACTAGCACCTTACGAGCAGTACTTC. Translated, it gives CASSPGLAPYEQYF.

The chain has TRBV29-1 and TRBJ1-3; D is undetermined. This CDR3 contains 13 residues. Germline V gene sequence: CDR1 SQVTM, CDR2 ANQGSEA. V lost 6 bases to trimming and J lost 0 bases, with 9 bases between them. In DNA form, the CDR3 reads TGCAGCGTCGAGATTGGCTCTGGAAACACCATATATTTT. Its translation is CSVEIGSGNTIYF. Drawing the rest from reference TRBV29-1 and TRBJ1-3, the complete variable domain is SAVISQKPSRDICQRGTSLTIQCQVDSQVTMMFWYRQQPGQSLTLIATANQGSEATYESGFVIDKFPISRPNLTFSTLTVSNMSPEDSSIYLCSVEIGSGNTIYFGEGSWLTVV.

This clone was detected only a few times. The chain is built from TRBV6-4 and TRBJ1-1; D uncertain. This CDR3 has 12 residues. The ends were cut back, 1 base at V and 8 bases at J, with 8 bases in the middle. The V gene's germline CDR1 is MRHNA and CDR2 SNTAGT. The CDR3 loop reads CASSDWNGEAFF. The DNA for the CDR3 is TGTGCCAGCAGTGACTGGAACGGGGAAGCTTTCTTT.

V gene TRBV2 combines with J gene TRBJ2-5; possibly TRBD2 for D (5 bases). Germline CDR1 SNHLY, CDR2 FYNNEI. The CDR3 extends over 13 amino acids. V gave up 5 bases and J gave up 5 bases, with 12 bases separating them. The CDR3 loop reads CASSKPGWETQYF. DNA of the CDR3: TGTGCCAGCAGTAAACCGGGATGGGAGACCCAGTACTTC. Supplemented by reference TRBV2 and TRBJ2-5, the full variable domain reads EPEVTQTPSHQVTQMGQEVILRCVPISNHLYFYWYRQILGQKVEFLVSFYNNEISEKSEIFDDQFSVERPDGSNFTLKIRSTKLEDSAMYFCASSKPGWETQYFGPGTRLLVL.

This clone has only one observation. The chain has TRBV5-1 and TRBJ2-7, with 9 bases identical to TRBD1. After removal of 0 bases from V and 3 bases from J, the junction contained 4 bases not matched to a gene. This CDR3 contains 15 residues. Germline values: CDR1 SGHRS, CDR2 YFSETQ. CDR3 in amino acids: CASSLAGTGIYEQYF. CDR3 DNA: TGCGCCAGCAGCTTGGCAGGGACAGGGATCTACGAGCAGTACTTC. The entire variable domain, with the rest obtained from reference TRBV5-1 and TRBJ2-7, is as follows: KAGVTQTPRYLIKTRGQQVTLSCSPISGHRSVSWYQQTPGQGLQFLFEYFSETQRNKGNFPGRFSGRQFSNSRSEMNVSTLELGDSALYLCASSLAGTGIYEQYFGPGTRLTVT.

This chain joins TRBV6-1 and TRBJ1-2; tentatively, D is TRBD1 (6 bases). V was cut by 8 bases and J by 0 bases, with 16 bases left in between. The CDR3 is made up of 15 amino acids. Germline CDR1 is MNHNS and CDR2 is SASEGT. This chain's CDR3 is CASGGPGESNYGYTF. In DNA, the CDR3 is TGTGCCAGCGGAGGCCCAGGGGAGTCTAACTATGGCTACACCTTC.

This clone was seen more than once but under ten times. This chain links TRBV6-1 with TRBJ2-7; no clear D. The V end was cut by 3 bases, the J end by 2 bases, with 11 bases between. Germline V gives CDR1 MNHNS, CDR2 SASEGT. This CDR3 comprises 14 residues. CDR3 region: CASSDSALPYEQYF. In DNA form, the CDR3 reads TGTGCCAGCAGTGACAGCGCACTCCCCTACGAGCAGTACTTC.

This clone was counted between two and nine times. The rearrangement joins TRBV19 to TRBJ1-6; D might be TRBD1 (6 bases). CDR3 size: 13 residues. Germline V CDR1 and CDR2: LNHDA, SQIVND (reference sequence). V lost 5 bases and J 10 bases, leaving 12 bases between the germline ends. Here the CDR3 reads CASSQQGKSPLHF. Written as DNA, the CDR3 is TGTGCCAGTAGTCAGCAGGGGAAATCACCCCTCCACTTT.

V is TRBV5-4 and J is TRBJ2-5; 9 bases agree with TRBD1. J lost 2 bases, V lost 3 bases, and 5 bases had no gene match. The CDR3 runs to 15 residues. Looked up from germline, CDR1 is SGHNT and CDR2 is YYREEE (reference sequence). The CDR3 is CASSWTGVGQETQYF. The CDR3 DNA reads as TGTGCCAGCAGCTGGACAGGGGTAGGTCAAGAGACCCAGTACTTC.

The chain joins TRBV10-3 to TRBJ1-1, with 10 nucleotides matching TRBD1. The CDR3 contains 17 residues. V shed 5 bases, J shed 4 bases, and the junction held 13 bases outside the gene matches. The germline gives CDR1 ENHRY, CDR2 SYGVKD. The CDR3 region is CAISPTKGQGPSTEAFF. CDR3 DNA sequence: TGTGCCATCAGTCCTACTAAGGGACAGGGGCCCAGCACTGAAGCTTTCTTT.

This clone has ten or more counts. The rearrangement links TRBV4-1 to TRBJ2-7; TRBD2 agrees at 15 bases. V gave up 4 bases and J gave up 2 bases; unmatched junction bases: 15. The length of the CDR3 is 20 residues. CDR1 and CDR2 from the germline V gene are MGHRA and YSYEKL. This CDR3 reads CASSLSRRTSGGASTYEQYF. CDR3 DNA: TGCGCCAGCAGCCTCTCCAGGCGGACTAGCGGGGGGGCCTCAACCTACGAGCAGTACTTC.

This chain joins TRBV6-1 and TRBJ2-3; TRBD2 agrees at 10 bases. The length of the CDR3 is 15 residues. V gave up 8 bases and J gave up 3 bases; unmatched junction bases: 8. Looked up from germline, CDR1 is MNHNS and CDR2 is SASEGT. This CDR3 reads CASHFSGGETDTQYF. CDR3 nucleotides: TGTGCCAGCCACTTCAGCGGGGGGGAAACAGATACGCAGTATTTT.

This clone was seen a handful of times. The chain links TRBV5-1 to TRBJ2-7, with D possibly matching TRBD1 (5 bases). Trimming removed 3 bases at V and 0 bases at J, with 7 bases between. Per germline, CDR1 SGHRS and CDR2 YFSETQ. CDR3 length equals 13 residues. CDR3 DNA: TGCGCCAGCAGCTCGGACACCTCCTACGAGCAGTACTTC. The encoded protein is CASSSDTSYEQYF.

This clone was picked up a small number of times. This chain uses TRBV19 with TRBJ2-4, with 9 nucleotides matching TRBD1. In germline, CDR1 is LNHDA, CDR2 SQIVND (reference sequence). This CDR3 has 15 residues. V dropped 7 bases and J dropped 8; count of bases not matched to a gene: 12. The CDR3 is CASTNRGTGSDIQYF. CDR3 DNA: TGTGCCAGTACCAACCGAGGGACAGGGTCGGACATTCAGTACTTC.

This clone has just a few counts. The chain employs TRBV5-4 and TRBJ1-2; D remains unclear. Germline loops: CDR1 SGHNT, CDR2 YYREEE (reference sequence). V was cut by 5 bases and J by 8 bases, with 19 bases left in between. The CDR3 covers 14 residues. The CDR3 region is CASSYNQASGGYTF. The CDR3 DNA sequence: TGTGCCAGCAGTTACAACCAGGCGAGTGGGGGCTACACCTTC. The full variable domain, its missing parts supplied by reference TRBV5-4 and TRBJ1-2, is ETGVTQSPTHLIKTRGQQVTLRCSSQSGHNTVSWYQQALGQGPQFIFQYYREEENGRGNFPPRFSGLQFPNYSSELNVNALELDDSALYLCASSYNQASGGYTFGSGTRLTVV.